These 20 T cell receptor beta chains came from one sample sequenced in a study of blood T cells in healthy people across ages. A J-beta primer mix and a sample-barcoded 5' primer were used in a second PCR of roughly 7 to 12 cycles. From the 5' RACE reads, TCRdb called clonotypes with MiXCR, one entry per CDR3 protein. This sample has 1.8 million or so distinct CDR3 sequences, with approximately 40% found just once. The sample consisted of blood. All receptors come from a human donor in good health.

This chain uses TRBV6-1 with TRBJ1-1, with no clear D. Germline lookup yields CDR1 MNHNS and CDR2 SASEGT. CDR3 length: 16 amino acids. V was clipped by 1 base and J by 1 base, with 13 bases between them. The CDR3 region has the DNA TGTGCCAGCAGTGAAGATTTAGGCGGACGGAACACTGAAGCTTTCTTT. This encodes CASSEDLGGRNTEAFF.

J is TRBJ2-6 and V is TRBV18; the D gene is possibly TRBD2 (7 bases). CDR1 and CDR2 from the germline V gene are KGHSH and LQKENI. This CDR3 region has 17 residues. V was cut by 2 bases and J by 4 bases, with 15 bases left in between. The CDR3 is CASSPRGGGEGANVLTF. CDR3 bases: TGTGCCAGCTCACCAAGGGGCGGGGGCGAAGGGGCCAACGTCCTGACTTTC.

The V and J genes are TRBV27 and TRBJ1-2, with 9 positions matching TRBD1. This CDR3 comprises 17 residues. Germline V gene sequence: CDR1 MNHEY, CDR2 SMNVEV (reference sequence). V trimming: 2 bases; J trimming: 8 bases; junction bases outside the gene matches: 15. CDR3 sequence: CASSLAGTGKALIGYTF. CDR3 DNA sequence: TGTGCCAGCAGTTTAGCTGGGACAGGGAAAGCATTGATCGGCTACACCTTC.

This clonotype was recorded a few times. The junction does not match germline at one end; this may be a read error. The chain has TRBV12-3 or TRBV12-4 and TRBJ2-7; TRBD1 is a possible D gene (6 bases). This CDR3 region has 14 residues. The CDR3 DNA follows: TGTGCCGGCAGTTTATACAGGGAACCCTACGAGCAGTACTTC. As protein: CAGSLYREPYEQYF.

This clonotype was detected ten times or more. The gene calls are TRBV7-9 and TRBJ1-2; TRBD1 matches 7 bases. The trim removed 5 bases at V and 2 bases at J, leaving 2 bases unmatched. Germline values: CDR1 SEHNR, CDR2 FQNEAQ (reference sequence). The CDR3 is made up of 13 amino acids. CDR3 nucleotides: TGTGCCAGCAGCGGGGGACAGAACTATGGCTACACCTTC. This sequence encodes CASSGGQNYGYTF.

This chain's CDR3 is CSVVLRGTDTQYF. In nucleotides, the CDR3 is TGCAGCGTTGTTCTCCGGGGCACAGATACGCAGTATTTT. V and J are TRBV29-1 and TRBJ2-3; D uncertain. This CDR3 is 13 amino acids long. V lost 4 bases and J lost 1, with 9 bases in between. Germline V gives CDR1 SQVTM, CDR2 ANQGSEA.

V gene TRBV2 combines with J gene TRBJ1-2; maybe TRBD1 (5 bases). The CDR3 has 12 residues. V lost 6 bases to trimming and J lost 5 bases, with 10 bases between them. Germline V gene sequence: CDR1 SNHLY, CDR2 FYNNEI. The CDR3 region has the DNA TGTGCCAGCAGGGGGACGGTTTATGGCTACACCTTC. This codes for CASRGTVYGYTF.

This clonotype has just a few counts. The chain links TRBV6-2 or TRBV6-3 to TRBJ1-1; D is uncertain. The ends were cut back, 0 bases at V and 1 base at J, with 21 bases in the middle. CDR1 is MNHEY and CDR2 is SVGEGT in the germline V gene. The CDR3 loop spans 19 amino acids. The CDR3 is CASSYSVLGAGGRNTEAFF. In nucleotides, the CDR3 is TGTGCCAGCAGTTACTCTGTCCTCGGCGCAGGAGGACGGAACACTGAAGCTTTCTTT.

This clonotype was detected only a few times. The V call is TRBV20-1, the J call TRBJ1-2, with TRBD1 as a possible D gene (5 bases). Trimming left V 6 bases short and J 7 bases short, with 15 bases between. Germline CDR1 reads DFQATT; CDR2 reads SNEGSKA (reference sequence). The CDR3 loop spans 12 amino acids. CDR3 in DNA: TGCAGTGCAACAACAGGTTCGCGTGGCTACACCTTC. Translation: CSATTGSRGYTF.

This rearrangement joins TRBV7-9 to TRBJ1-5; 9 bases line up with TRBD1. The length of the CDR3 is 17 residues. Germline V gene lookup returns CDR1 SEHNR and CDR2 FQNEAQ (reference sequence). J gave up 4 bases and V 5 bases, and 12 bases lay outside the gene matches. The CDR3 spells CASSHRAGQGRNQPQHF. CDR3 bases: TGTGCCAGCAGCCATCGTGCGGGACAGGGAAGAAATCAGCCCCAGCATTTT.

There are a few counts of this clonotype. The CDR3 loop is CASSVAPSTDTQYF. The DNA for the CDR3 is TGTGCCAGCAGCGTAGCTCCCAGCACAGATACGCAGTATTTT. This sequence joins TRBV9 and TRBJ2-3; D not resolved. With 0 bases removed from V and 0 bases from J, the gap between germline ends came to 5 bases. CDR1 and CDR2 (germline): SGDLS, YYNGEE. The CDR3 loop spans 14 amino acids.

In nucleotides, the CDR3 is TGTGCCAGCAGTTATGTTACGGAAGGCGGCACTGAAGCTTTCTTT. Its translation is CASSYVTEGGTEAFF. J is TRBJ1-1 and V is TRBV6-5; D unclear. Germline CDR1 and CDR2: MNHEY and SVGAGI. The CDR3 length is 15 residues. The germline V and J ends were trimmed by 3 bases and 4 bases, with 15 bases remaining between them.

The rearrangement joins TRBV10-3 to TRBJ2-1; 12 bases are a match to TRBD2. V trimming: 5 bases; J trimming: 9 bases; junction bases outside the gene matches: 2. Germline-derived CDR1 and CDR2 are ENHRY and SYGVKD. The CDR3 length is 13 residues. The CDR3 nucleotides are TGTGCCATCAGTACTAGCGGGGGGAGTGAGCAGTTCTTC. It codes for CAISTSGGSEQFF.

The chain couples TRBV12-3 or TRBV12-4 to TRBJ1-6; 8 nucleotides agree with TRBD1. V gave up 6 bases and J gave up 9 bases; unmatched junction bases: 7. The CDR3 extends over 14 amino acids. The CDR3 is CASREDRDSSPLHF. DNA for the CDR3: TGTGCCAGCAGGGAGGACAGGGATAGTTCACCCCTCCACTTT.

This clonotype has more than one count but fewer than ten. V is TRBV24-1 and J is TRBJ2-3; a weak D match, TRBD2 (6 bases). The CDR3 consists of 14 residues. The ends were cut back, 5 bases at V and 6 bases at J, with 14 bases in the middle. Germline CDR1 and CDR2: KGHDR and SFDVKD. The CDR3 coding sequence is TGTGCCACCAGTGTAGCGGCCCTAACCGATACGCAGTATTTT. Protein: CATSVAALTDTQYF.

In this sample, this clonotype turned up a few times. CDR3 protein: CASSSEGSAYPTKNIQYF. The CDR3 DNA follows: TGTGCCAGCAGCTCGGAAGGGTCGGCCTACCCCACCAAAAACATTCAGTACTTC. The V and J genes are TRBV5-5 and TRBJ2-4; D ambiguous. The CDR3 totals 18 residues. V lost 3 bases, J lost 2 bases, and 21 bases lay in between. Germline CDR1 SGHKS, CDR2 YYEKEE (reference sequence). Combining the CDR3 with reference TRBV5-5 and TRBJ2-4 gives the whole variable domain DAGVTQSPTHLIKTRGQQVTLRCSPISGHKSVSWYQQVLGQGPQFIFQYYEKEERGRGNFPDRFSARQFPNYSSELNVNALLLGDSALYLCASSSEGSAYPTKNIQYFGAGTRLSVL.

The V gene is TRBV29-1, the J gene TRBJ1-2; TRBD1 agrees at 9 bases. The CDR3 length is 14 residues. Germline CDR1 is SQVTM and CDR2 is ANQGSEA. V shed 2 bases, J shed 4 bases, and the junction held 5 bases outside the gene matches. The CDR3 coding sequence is TGCAGCGTTGAATTCGGGACAGGGCCCTATGGCTACACCTTC. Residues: CSVEFGTGPYGYTF.

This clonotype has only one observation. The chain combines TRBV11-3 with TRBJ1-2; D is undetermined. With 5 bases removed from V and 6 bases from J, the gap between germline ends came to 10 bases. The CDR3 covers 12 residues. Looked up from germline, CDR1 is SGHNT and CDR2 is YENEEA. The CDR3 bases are TGTGCCAGCAGCCTCAAGACACATGGCTACACCTTC. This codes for CASSLKTHGYTF.

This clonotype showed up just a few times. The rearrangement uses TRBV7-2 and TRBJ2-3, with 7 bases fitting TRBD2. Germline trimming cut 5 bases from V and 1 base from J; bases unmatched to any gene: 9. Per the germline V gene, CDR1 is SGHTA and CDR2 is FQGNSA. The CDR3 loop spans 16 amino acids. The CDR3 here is CASSPQVSGGTDTQYF. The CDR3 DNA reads TGTGCCAGCAGCCCGCAAGTGAGCGGGGGCACAGATACGCAGTATTTT.

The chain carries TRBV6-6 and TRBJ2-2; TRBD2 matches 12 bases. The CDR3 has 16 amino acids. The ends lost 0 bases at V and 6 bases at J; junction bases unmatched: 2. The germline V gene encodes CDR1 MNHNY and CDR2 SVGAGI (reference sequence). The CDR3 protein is CASSYSLAGGPGELFF. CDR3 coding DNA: TGTGCCAGCAGTTACTCCCTAGCGGGGGGGCCCGGGGAGCTGTTTTTT.